A single sample gave rise to the 24 T cell receptor beta chains below, sequenced in a study of regulatory T cells in long-lasting Graves disease. For TCR beta, libraries came from iRepertoire HTBI primers and Arm-PCR of CDR3 regions. Each CDR3 protein gets one entry after TCRdb re-called the multiplex PCR reads with MiXCR. The repertoire holds approximately 390,000 distinct CDR3 sequences, 15% to 20% seen once, with 20% in the top ten. Time point given: newly diagnosed GD, antithyroid drugs for less than 3 months. RNA extracted from PBMCs served as the sequencing template. This same sample was also taken into another study, of T cells in Graves' hyperthyroidism and ophthalmopathy.

The material was peripheral blood mononuclear cells (PBMCs), obtained at new diagnosis, from a patient treated with antithyroid drugs. The receptors shown here come from a young woman with Graves disease.

This clonotype appeared many times. The CDR3 DNA reads TGTGCCAGCAGCTTCACTAGCGGGGGGACCTACAATGAGCAGTTCTTC. Translation: CASSFTSGGTYNEQFF. This chain connects TRBV7-2 to TRBJ2-1, with 12 nucleotides matching TRBD2. The CDR3 contains 16 residues. From germline, CDR1 is SGHTA and CDR2 FQGNSA. V gave up 3 bases and J gave up 2 bases; unmatched junction bases: 2.

The chain links TRBV27 to TRBJ1-2; 10 bases agree with TRBD1. In germline, CDR1 is MNHEY, CDR2 SMNVEV (reference sequence). This CDR3 has 17 residues. The V segment lost 0 bases and the J segment 4 bases; nucleotides outside the gene matches: 8. The CDR3 DNA is TGTGCCAGCAGTTTATCGGCCCGGACAGGGGGAAGCTATGGCTACACCTTC. Protein: CASSLSARTGGSYGYTF.

This clonotype was seen repeatedly, ten times or more. The chain couples TRBV28 to TRBJ2-7, with TRBD2 identical over 15 bases. Looked up from germline, CDR1 is MDHEN and CDR2 is SYDVKM. V shed 8 bases, J shed 0 bases, and the junction held 8 bases outside the gene matches. The CDR3 contains 17 residues. The chain's CDR3 is CASRGTSGGRSSYEQYF. CDR3 coding DNA: TGTGCCAGCCGCGGGACTAGCGGGGGGAGGAGCTCCTACGAGCAGTACTTC.

J is TRBJ2-6 and V is TRBV5-4; D is possibly TRBD2 (6 bases). V gave up 4 bases and J gave up 0 bases, with 8 bases separating them. The CDR3 is 15 amino acids. Looked up from germline, CDR1 is SGHNT and CDR2 is YYREEE (reference sequence). CDR3 coding DNA: TGTGCCAGCAGCCGGCGGGACTCTGGGGCCAACGTCCTGACTTTC. As protein: CASSRRDSGANVLTF.

Ten or more counts support this clonotype. The rearrangement links TRBV12-3 or TRBV12-4 to TRBJ2-3; 9 bases line up with TRBD1. With V trimmed by 6 bases and J by 3 bases, 10 bases remained unmatched. The CDR3 loop spans 16 amino acids. CDR3 sequence: CASSLLDRGGTDTQYF. In nucleotides, the CDR3 is TGTGCCAGCAGCCTCTTGGACAGGGGCGGTACAGATACGCAGTATTTT.

The chain recombines TRBV20-1 with TRBJ2-3; TRBD2 aligns across 10 bases. V shed 5 bases, J shed 2 bases, and the junction held 4 bases outside the gene matches. CDR3 length: 14 amino acids. Per the germline V gene, CDR1 is DFQATT and CDR2 is SNEGSKA (reference sequence). CDR3 amino acids: CSAPTSGVTDTQYF. CDR3 sequence (DNA): TGCAGTGCTCCTACTAGCGGGGTCACAGATACGCAGTATTTT.

This clonotype has ten or more counts. J is TRBJ2-7 and V is TRBV30; 10 bases are shared with TRBD1. Unmatched junction bases numbered 3, after V lost 2 bases and J lost 2 bases. The CDR3 extends over 14 amino acids. From germline, CDR1 is GTSNPN and CDR2 SVGIG (reference sequence). The CDR3 nucleotides read TGTGCCTGGAGTACAGGACAGGGGGCCTACGAGCAGTACTTC. It codes for CAWSTGQGAYEQYF.

This clonotype was recorded many times. The J gene is TRBJ2-1, the V gene TRBV5-1; 11 positions agree with TRBD1. The CDR3 spans 15 residues. V shed 1 base, J shed 8 bases, and the junction held 5 bases outside the gene matches. Germline assignment: CDR1 SGHRS and CDR2 YFSETQ. This CDR3 is CASSLLGQGAHEQFF. The CDR3 nucleotides read TGCGCCAGCAGCTTGTTAGGACAGGGGGCCCATGAGCAGTTCTTC.

This rearrangement joins TRBV5-1 to TRBJ2-1; unclear D gene. Germline V gives CDR1 SGHRS, CDR2 YFSETQ. V was clipped by 5 bases and J by 2 bases, with 11 bases between them. The CDR3 loop spans 14 amino acids. The CDR3 sequence: CASSISQPYNEQFF. DNA of the CDR3: TGCGCCAGCAGTATATCTCAGCCCTACAATGAGCAGTTCTTC.

This clonotype was observed many times. V and J are TRBV4-1 and TRBJ2-2; D is perhaps TRBD1 or TRBD2 (6 bases each). The CDR3 is made up of 16 amino acids. Deletions cut 0 bases from V and 8 bases from J, with 16 bases between. CDR1 is MGHRA and CDR2 is YSYEKL in the germline V gene. The CDR3: CASSQDAGQRTGELFF. In DNA form, the CDR3 reads TGCGCCAGCAGCCAAGATGCGGGACAACGGACTGGGGAGCTGTTTTTT.

This clonotype appeared many times. The chain recombines TRBV7-8 with TRBJ2-3, with 9 bases fitting TRBD1. Germline V gene sequence: CDR1 SGHVS, CDR2 FQNEAQ. The CDR3 is 17 amino acids. J gave up 3 bases and V 0 bases, and 7 bases lay outside the gene matches. The CDR3 DNA sequence: TGTGCCAGCAGCTTAGCCGGGACAGGGAGAAGGACAGATACGCAGTATTTT. Translating it yields CASSLAGTGRRTDTQYF.

At least ten counts were recorded for this clonotype. This chain links TRBV29-1 with TRBJ2-1, with 9 bases identical to TRBD2. Germline CDR1 SQVTM, CDR2 ANQGSEA. V shed 4 bases and J 7 bases; nucleotides not matched to a gene: 14. This CDR3 is built from 16 residues. The DNA of the CDR3 is TGCAGCGTTGTTGCGGCCGCAGCGGGGGGTGTGAATGAGCAGTTCTTC. Its protein is CSVVAAAAGGVNEQFF.

This clonotype has a count of ten or more. The V gene is TRBV5-1, the J gene TRBJ1-1; no reliable D call. The ends were cut back, 0 bases at V and 2 bases at J, with 8 bases in the middle. Germline V gene data show CDR1 as SGHRS and CDR2 as YFSETQ. The CDR3 covers 14 residues. The CDR3 spells CASSLEDVNTEAFF. As DNA, the CDR3 is TGCGCCAGCAGCTTGGAGGATGTAAACACTGAAGCTTTCTTT.

As regards this clonotype: This is likely an artifact of a read error, given a far larger clone one base away. The CDR3 ends on some other residue instead of the conserved phenylalanine or tryptophan, so this is likely a read error. V gene TRBV5-5 combines with J gene TRBJ2-1; tentative D call: TRBD2 (5 bases). Germline V lookup: CDR1 SGHKS, CDR2 YYEKEE (reference sequence). CDR3 length: 15 residues. The CDR3 region has the DNA TGCGCCAGCAGCTTGACGGGGAAGGCATCCCATGAGCAGTTCCTC. This translates into CASSLTGKASHEQFL.

This clonotype was observed many times. This sequence joins TRBV30 and TRBJ2-1; TRBD2 matches 9 bases. Trimming at V came to 4 bases and at J to 2 bases, leaving 6 bases not matched to a gene. Germline CDR1 and CDR2: GTSNPN and SVGIG (reference sequence). The CDR3 is 15 amino acids. CDR3 nucleotide sequence: TGTGCCTGGAACCGTGGCGGGGGGGCCTACAATGAGCAGTTCTTC. It translates to CAWNRGGGAYNEQFF.

This clonotype was observed many times. This chain joins TRBV5-4 and TRBJ2-4, with a possible D match to TRBD1 (7 bases). Trimming shortened V by 3 bases and J by 0 bases, and 16 bases separated the two germline ends. CDR3 length: 17 amino acids. From germline, CDR1 is SGHNT and CDR2 YYREEE (reference sequence). CDR3 amino acids: CASSSQGQGLAKNIQYF. CDR3 DNA: TGTGCCAGCAGCTCACAGGGGCAGGGACTAGCCAAAAACATTCAGTACTTC.

This clonotype was detected ten times or more. V is TRBV28 and J is TRBJ2-7; possibly TRBD1 or TRBD2 for D (6 bases each). CDR1 is MDHEN and CDR2 is SYDVKM in the germline V gene. This CDR3 is 15 amino acids long. Deletions cut 5 bases from V and 3 bases from J, with 17 bases between. CDR3: CASSTAGGLNYEQYF. In DNA form, the CDR3 reads TGTGCCAGCAGTACGGCCGGGGGCCTAAACTACGAGCAGTACTTC.

This clonotype was observed at least ten times. The genes are TRBV11-2 and TRBJ2-7; the D is unclear. V lost 5 bases and J 0 bases, leaving 11 bases between the germline ends. Per the germline V gene, CDR1 is SGHAT and CDR2 is FQNNGV. The CDR3 totals 14 residues. CDR3 DNA sequence: TGTGCCAGCAGCCCCGGACGGTACTCCTACGAGCAGTACTTC. Translation: CASSPGRYSYEQYF.

CDR3 protein: CASSLEREVPGELFF. The CDR3 coding sequence is TGTGCCAGCAGCTTAGAGCGGGAGGTTCCCGGGGAGCTGTTTTTT. This chain uses TRBV7-3 with TRBJ2-2; 9 bases are shared with TRBD2. The germline V gene has CDR1 SGHTA and CDR2 FQGTGA. The CDR3 has 15 amino acids. V shed 2 bases and J 6 bases; nucleotides not matched to a gene: 4.

This clonotype was observed at least ten times. The chain carries TRBV5-1 and TRBJ2-1; 7 bases align to TRBD1. Germline V lookup: CDR1 SGHRS, CDR2 YFSETQ. The V and J ends lost 4 bases and 9 bases, in that order; junction bases with no gene match: 16. CDR3 length: 16 residues. CDR3 protein: CASSPLTGAGTGEQFF. Written as DNA, the CDR3 is TGCGCCAGCAGCCCCTTAACAGGGGCTGGGACGGGTGAGCAGTTCTTC.

In regard to this clonotype: A much larger clone differs from this one at a single base, so this may be a read error. The chain couples TRBV6-1 to TRBJ2-1; TRBD2 is a possible D gene (5 bases). Trimming shortened V by 3 bases and J by 0 bases, and 12 bases separated the two germline ends. Germline V gives CDR1 MNHNS, CDR2 SASEGT. CDR3 length: 16 residues. This chain's CDR3 is CASSDAAASSYNEQFF. Written as DNA, the CDR3 is TGTGCCAGCAGTGACGCAGCGGCCAGCTCCTACAATGAGCAGTTCTTC.

This clonotype was seen more than once but under ten times. The chain recombines TRBV6-5 with TRBJ2-7, with 12 bases identical to TRBD2. The CDR3 is made up of 17 amino acids. Trimming cost V 0 bases and J 3 bases; bases outside gene matches: 6. CDR1 is MNHEY and CDR2 is SVGAGI in the germline V gene. CDR3 protein: CASSYSPSGRARYEQYF. Here the CDR3 DNA reads TGTGCCAGCAGTTACTCGCCTAGCGGGAGGGCCCGCTACGAGCAGTACTTC.

There are many counts of this clonotype. The chain links TRBV28 to TRBJ2-1; 7 positions agree with TRBD2. V gave up 5 bases and J gave up 10 bases; unmatched junction bases: 11. The CDR3 has 14 residues. Per germline, CDR1 MDHEN and CDR2 SYDVKM. CDR3 loop: CASSPGTMSREQFF. The DNA for the CDR3 is TGTGCCAGCAGTCCCGGGACTATGTCTCGGGAGCAGTTCTTC.

Of note for this clonotype: A much larger clone lies one base from this, so it may be a read error. The chain recombines TRBV3-1 with TRBJ2-3, with D possibly being TRBD2 (5 bases). The DNA end lines up better with TRBJ2-5; the J call may be wrong. CDR1 and CDR2 (germline): LGHDT, YNNKEL (reference sequence). The CDR3 totals 15 residues. CDR3 sequence: CASSQDWGVRESQYF. In nucleotides, the CDR3 is TGTGCCAGCAGCCAAGACTGGGGAGTGAGGGAGTCCCAGTACTTC.